The T cell receptor (beta chain) under discussion was sequenced for a study of T cell changes during pregnancy in multiple sclerosis. Trimming pared 4 bases from V and 2 bases from J, leaving 13 bases between. The CDR3 contains 14 residues. Germline loops: CDR1 SGDLS, CDR2 YYNGEE. Some clones are missing from TCRdb's copy, which holds only in-frame ones; the method was immunoSEQ multiplex PCR. The repertoire holds 40,000 or so clones, with around 90% as singletons. This sequence joins TRBV9 and TRBJ2-7; the D gene is possibly TRBD1 (6 bases). This specimen consisted of CD8+ T cells from peripheral blood mononuclear cells, obtained in the first trimester of pregnancy. The TCR was taken from a female donor with multiple sclerosis, enrolled in a pregnancy study. Here the CDR3 DNA reads TGTGCCAGCAGCCCAGGACAGATTCCCTACGAGCAGTACTTC. Amino acids: CASSPGQIPYEQYF.